Listed below are T cell receptor beta chains from one sample, sequenced in a study of shared clonotypes between healthy human individuals. Some clones are missing from TCRdb's copy, which holds only in-frame ones; the method was immunoSEQ multiplex PCR. The data contain hundreds of thousands of clones, around 72% of them singletons. Sequencing was carried out using memory CD4+ T cells sorted from blood. The source is a woman aged 30 to 39 in good health. Each CDR3 is given with its conserved first and last residue. A D gene is named only where the DNA matches it firmly. For some rows the clone size is stated as once, few or many, or as a class when expanded; others skip it.

D gene: -; clone size: few; J gene: TRBJ2-7; V gene: TRBV7-6; CDR3 protein: CASSLSVASYEQYF; CDR3 DNA: TGTGCCAGCAGCTTATCGGTAGCGTCCTACGAGCAGTACTTC
D gene: -; clone size: -; J gene: TRBJ2-2; V gene: TRBV5-1; CDR3 protein: CASSQALGDTGELFF; CDR3 DNA: TGCGCCAGCAGCCAGGCTCTTGGGGACACCGGGGAGCTGTTTTTT
D gene: -; clone size: -; J gene: TRBJ2-5; V gene: TRBV10-1; CDR3 protein: CASSESIVSQETQYF; CDR3 DNA: TGCGCCAGCAGTGAGTCGATCGTCAGCCAAGAGACCCAGTACTTC
D gene: TRBD2; clone size: -; J gene: TRBJ2-1; V gene: TRBV6-5; CDR3 protein: CASSLSGSDLGGQFF; CDR3 DNA: TGTGCCAGCAGTCTTAGCGGGAGTGATCTCGGTGGGCAGTTCTTC
D gene: TRBD1; clone size: -; J gene: TRBJ1-2; V gene: TRBV6-1; CDR3 protein: CASSQQGDSYGYTF; CDR3 DNA: TGTGCCAGCAGTCAGCAGGGGGATAGCTATGGCTACACCTTC
D gene: -; clone size: -; J gene: TRBJ1-4; V gene: TRBV27; CDR3 protein: CASSFWAQRNEKLFF; CDR3 DNA: TGTGCCAGCAGTTTTTGGGCTCAAAGAAATGAAAAACTGTTTTTT
D gene: TRBD1; clone size: -; J gene: TRBJ1-5; V gene: TRBV28; CDR3 protein: CASSPDRNINQPQHF; CDR3 DNA: TGTGCCAGCAGTCCGGACAGGAATATCAATCAGCCCCAGCATTTT
D gene: TRBD2; clone size: -; J gene: TRBJ2-1; V gene: TRBV29-1; CDR3 protein: CSVGVGRGRTSYNEQFF; CDR3 DNA: TGCAGCGTTGGGGTAGGGCGGGGGAGGACCTCCTACAATGAGCAGTTCTTC
D gene: TRBD2; clone size: few; J gene: TRBJ2-5; V gene: TRBV18; CDR3 protein: CASSPGLAGGPRETQYF; CDR3 DNA: TGTGCCAGCTCACCGGGACTAGCGGGAGGGCCGCGAGAGACCCAGTACTTC
D gene: -; clone size: -; J gene: TRBJ1-1; V gene: TRBV2; CDR3 protein: CASRQEKNTEAFF; CDR3 DNA: TGTGCCAGCAGACAGGAGAAGAACACTGAAGCTTTCTTT
D gene: -; clone size: -; J gene: TRBJ2-2; V gene: TRBV19; CDR3 protein: CASSSREITGGELFF; CDR3 DNA: TGTGCCAGTAGTAGCCGGGAAATCACGGGCGGGGAGCTGTTTTTT
D gene: -; clone size: -; J gene: TRBJ1-5; V gene: TRBV5-6; CDR3 protein: CASSRGSNQPQHF; CDR3 DNA: TGTGCCAGCAGCAGGGGGAGCAATCAGCCCCAGCATTTT
D gene: TRBD2; clone size: many; J gene: TRBJ2-7; V gene: TRBV14; CDR3 protein: CASSQRGGGRYEQYF; CDR3 DNA: TGTGCCAGCAGCCAGCGGGGGGGAGGGCGGTACGAGCAGTACTTC
D gene: TRBD2; clone size: -; J gene: TRBJ2-3; V gene: TRBV28; CDR3 protein: CVCGSSTDTQYF; CDR3 DNA: TGTGTTTGCGGGAGCAGCACAGATACGCAGTATTTT
D gene: TRBD1; clone size: many; J gene: TRBJ1-2; V gene: TRBV5-1; CDR3 protein: CASSGQGHPNYGYTF; CDR3 DNA: TGCGCCAGCAGCGGACAGGGGCACCCCAACTATGGCTACACCTTC
D gene: TRBD1; clone size: once; J gene: TRBJ2-7; V gene: TRBV30; CDR3 protein: CAWSLNRDSYEQYF; CDR3 DNA: TGTGCCTGGAGCCTGAACCGGGACAGCTACGAGCAGTACTTC
D gene: -; clone size: -; J gene: TRBJ2-3; V gene: TRBV10-3; CDR3 protein: CAISGSKGPSTDTQYF; CDR3 DNA: TGTGCCATCAGTGGAAGTAAGGGTCCCAGCACAGATACGCAGTATTTT
D gene: -; clone size: -; J gene: TRBJ1-4; V gene: TRBV29-1; CDR3 protein: CSARGGAGDEKLFF; CDR3 DNA: TGCAGCGCCAGAGGGGGGGCTGGAGATGAAAAACTGTTTTTT
D gene: -; clone size: once; J gene: TRBJ2-1; V gene: TRBV7-9; CDR3 protein: CASSENTGSEQFF; CDR3 DNA: TGTGCCAGCAGCGAAAATACAGGGAGCGAGCAGTTCTTC
D gene: -; clone size: few; J gene: TRBJ1-5; V gene: TRBV7-2; CDR3 protein: CASSQEGGNQPQHF; CDR3 DNA: TGTGCCAGCAGCCAGGAGGGGGGCAATCAGCCCCAGCATTTT
D gene: -; clone size: -; J gene: TRBJ2-2; V gene: TRBV6-4; CDR3 protein: CASRFTGTGELFF; CDR3 DNA: TGTGCCAGCAGATTCACAGGCACCGGGGAGCTGTTTTTT
D gene: -; clone size: -; J gene: TRBJ2-7; V gene: TRBV5-1; CDR3 protein: CASSLVGYEQYF; CDR3 DNA: TGCGCCAGCAGCTTGGTGGGATACGAGCAGTACTTC
D gene: -; clone size: -; J gene: TRBJ2-2; V gene: TRBV19; CDR3 protein: CASRGYGDTGELFF; CDR3 DNA: TGTGCCAGCCGGGGGTATGGGGACACCGGGGAGCTGTTTTTT
D gene: TRBD1; clone size: -; J gene: TRBJ1-5; V gene: TRBV10-2; CDR3 protein: CASRESKGQSYSNQPQHF; CDR3 DNA: TGCGCCAGCAGAGAATCCAAGGGACAGTCTTATAGCAATCAGCCCCAGCATTTT
D gene: -; clone size: many; J gene: TRBJ1-1; V gene: TRBV7-2; CDR3 protein: CASSQQVSVEAFF; CDR3 DNA: TGTGCCAGCAGCCAACAGGTTTCGGTGGAAGCTTTCTTT
D gene: -; clone size: many; J gene: TRBJ1-2; V gene: TRBV29-1; CDR3 protein: CSGEEAGGYTF; CDR3 DNA: TGCAGCGGAGAGGAGGCTGGAGGCTACACCTTC
D gene: -; clone size: few; J gene: TRBJ2-1; V gene: TRBV6-1; CDR3 protein: CASSDPGSSYNEQFF; CDR3 DNA: TGTGCCAGCAGTGATCCGGGGAGCTCCTACAATGAGCAGTTCTTC
D gene: -; clone size: -; J gene: TRBJ2-1; V gene: TRBV27; CDR3 protein: CASSLATASYNEQFF; CDR3 DNA: TGTGCCAGCAGTTTAGCGACAGCCTCCTACAATGAGCAGTTCTTC
D gene: -; clone size: -; J gene: TRBJ1-1; V gene: TRBV12-2; CDR3 protein: CASRLRCRRQGRGTEAFF; CDR3 DNA: TGTGCAAGTCGCTTAAGGTGTAGGCGGCAGGGCAGGGGCACTGAAGCTTTCTTT
D gene: -; clone size: once; J gene: TRBJ2-2; V gene: TRBV9; CDR3 protein: CASSVAWGTGELFF; CDR3 DNA: TGTGCCAGCAGCGTAGCATGGGGCACCGGGGAGCTGTTTTTT
D gene: -; clone size: -; J gene: TRBJ2-7; V gene: TRBV27; CDR3 protein: CASGELDQFLYEQYF; CDR3 DNA: TGTGCCAGCGGAGAACTAGATCAGTTTCTCTACGAGCAGTACTTC
D gene: -; clone size: -; J gene: TRBJ2-2; V gene: TRBV11-2; CDR3 protein: CASTRKLSGTDTGELFF; CDR3 DNA: TGTGCCAGCACCAGAAAATTATCCGGGACCGATACCGGGGAGCTGTTTTTT
D gene: -; clone size: -; J gene: TRBJ1-5; V gene: TRBV5-4; CDR3 protein: CASSFDVGQPQHF; CDR3 DNA: TGTGCCAGCAGCTTTGATGTAGGTCAGCCCCAGCATTTT
D gene: -; clone size: few; J gene: TRBJ2-2; V gene: TRBV29-1; CDR3 protein: CSATGETYTGELFF; CDR3 DNA: TGCAGCGCCACCGGGGAGACCTACACCGGGGAGCTGTTTTTT
D gene: -; clone size: -; J gene: TRBJ2-1; V gene: TRBV7-7; CDR3 protein: CASSSSDNSYNEQFF; CDR3 DNA: TGTGCCAGCAGCTCCAGTGATAACTCCTACAATGAGCAGTTCTTC
D gene: -; clone size: -; J gene: TRBJ2-2; V gene: TRBV5-1; CDR3 protein: CASSLALAQTGELFF; CDR3 DNA: TGCGCCAGCAGCTTGGCTTTAGCACAAACCGGGGAGCTGTTTTTT
D gene: -; clone size: -; J gene: TRBJ2-7; V gene: TRBV5-4; CDR3 protein: CASSLDGTSYEQYF; CDR3 DNA: TGTGCCAGCAGCTTGGATGGCACGTCCTACGAGCAGTACTTC
D gene: -; clone size: few; J gene: TRBJ2-7; V gene: TRBV5-1; CDR3 protein: CASSFSYLTPGEGYEQYF; CDR3 DNA: TGCGCCAGCAGCTTCTCCTACTTGACTCCGGGAGAGGGCTACGAGCAGTACTTC
D gene: -; clone size: -; J gene: TRBJ1-5; V gene: TRBV6-5; CDR3 protein: CASSYAGSNQPQHF; CDR3 DNA: TGTGCCAGCAGTTACGCAGGTAGCAATCAGCCCCAGCATTTT
D gene: -; clone size: -; J gene: TRBJ1-5; V gene: TRBV28; CDR3 protein: CASSFSKSQPQHF; CDR3 DNA: TGTGCCAGCAGTTTTTCGAAGTCCCAGCCCCAGCATTTT
D gene: TRBD1; clone size: -; J gene: TRBJ2-7; V gene: TRBV5-1; CDR3 protein: CASSLQGIADEQYF; CDR3 DNA: TGCGCCAGCAGCTTACAGGGGATTGCTGACGAGCAGTACTTC
D gene: -; clone size: -; J gene: TRBJ1-5; V gene: TRBV11-2; CDR3 protein: CASSLGADQPQHF; CDR3 DNA: TGTGCCAGCAGCTTAGGCGCGGATCAGCCCCAGCATTTT
D gene: TRBD1; clone size: -; J gene: TRBJ1-4; V gene: TRBV4-2; CDR3 protein: CASSPTGQGGSTNEKLFF; CDR3 DNA: TGTGCCAGCAGCCCAACGGGGCAGGGGGGTTCAACTAATGAAAAACTGTTTTTT
D gene: -; clone size: -; J gene: TRBJ1-1; V gene: TRBV6-5; CDR3 protein: CASRGDEAFF; CDR3 DNA: TGTGCCAGCAGGGGGGATGAAGCTTTCTTT
D gene: -; clone size: few; J gene: TRBJ1-2; V gene: TRBV19; CDR3 protein: CASSIGSHRRYGYTF; CDR3 DNA: TGTGCCAGTAGTATAGGGAGTCACAGGCGCTATGGCTACACCTTC
D gene: -; clone size: -; J gene: TRBJ2-1; V gene: TRBV11-1; CDR3 protein: CASSRGRGVEQFF; CDR3 DNA: TGTGCCAGCAGCCGCGGTAGGGGCGTTGAGCAGTTCTTC
D gene: TRBD1; clone size: -; J gene: TRBJ1-1; V gene: TRBV10-1; CDR3 protein: CASSVGQGYTEAFF; CDR3 DNA: TGCGCCAGCAGTGTGGGACAGGGATACACTGAAGCTTTCTTT
D gene: TRBD2; clone size: once; J gene: TRBJ2-1; V gene: TRBV4-1; CDR3 protein: CASSQGGGGPIEQFF; CDR3 DNA: TGCGCCAGCAGCCAAGGGGGGGGAGGGCCAATTGAGCAGTTCTTC
D gene: TRBD2; clone size: -; J gene: TRBJ2-1; V gene: TRBV7-2; CDR3 protein: CASSLWLAGENEQFF; CDR3 DNA: TGTGCCAGCAGCTTATGGCTAGCGGGAGAAAATGAGCAGTTCTTC
D gene: TRBD1; clone size: -; J gene: TRBJ1-1; V gene: TRBV4-1; CDR3 protein: CASSRSGTGIDMNTEAFF; CDR3 DNA: TGCGCCAGCAGCCGATCCGGGACAGGGATCGACATGAACACTGAAGCTTTCTTT